The 4 T cell receptor beta chains below all came from one sample that was sequenced in a study of blood T cell repertoires in COVID-19 (dated by TCRdb to the early 2020s). The method behind the library was the immunoSEQ multiplex PCR assay. TCRdb's version of the immuneACCESS table is confined to in-frame rearrangements and falls short of the full clone set. An unresolved V gene accounts for under half of the shortfall where checked; the remainder is of unknown origin. The sample includes about 220,000 clones, with around 82% observed a single time. The ten largest clonotypes hold 3% to 4% of the sample. The sample taken for sequencing was peripheral blood. The source of these receptors is a woman older than 75 with acute or convalescent COVID-19.

The V gene is TRBV2, the J gene TRBJ1-1; TRBD1 is a possible D gene (5 bases). V dropped 6 bases and J dropped 1 base, with 15 bases sitting between them. The CDR3 is made up of 15 amino acids. Germline V gene data show CDR1 as SNHLY and CDR2 as FYNNEI. The CDR3 DNA reads as TGTGCCAGCAGATACGGGGGGTTAAGGAACACTGAAGCTTTCTTT. Protein sequence: CASRYGGLRNTEAFF.

The gene calls are TRBV19 and TRBJ1-6; 7 positions match TRBD1. The CDR3 has 18 amino acids. The germline CDR1 and CDR2 sequences are LNHDA and SQIVND (reference sequence). V lost 3 bases and J lost 7; bases outside the gene matches: 15. This chain's CDR3 is CASSMFGDGGQSNSPLHF. CDR3 DNA: TGTGCCAGTAGTATGTTCGGCGACGGGGGACAGTCGAATTCACCCCTCCACTTT.

This chain uses TRBV7-2 with TRBJ1-6; no clear D. The ends were cut back, 5 bases at V and 0 bases at J, with 8 bases in the middle. The CDR3 is 15 amino acids. Per germline, CDR1 SGHTA and CDR2 FQGNSA. CDR3 protein: CASSPFSSYNSPLHF. CDR3 nucleotide sequence: TGTGCCAGCAGCCCCTTCAGCTCCTATAATTCACCCCTCCACTTT.

This chain joins TRBV19 and TRBJ1-6, with D unresolved. This CDR3 region has 13 residues. Germline V CDR1 and CDR2: LNHDA, SQIVND (reference sequence). V was shortened by 8 bases and J by 0 bases, with 5 bases between the two germline ends. The CDR3 here is CASQASYNSPLHF. CDR3 DNA sequence: TGTGCCAGTCAGGCCTCCTATAATTCACCCCTCCACTTT.